Shown below are 11 T cell receptor beta chains from a single sample sequenced in a study of molecular identifiers for immune sequencing clone quantification. MiXCR, run by TCRdb on the PCR reads, gives a single entry per CDR3 protein. The sample holds fewer than 70,000 distinct CDR3 sequences, 18% seen once. The source material was naive CD8+ T cells from blood, with Jurkat cell RNA spiked in. This sample's subset: FACS-sorted CD8+CD4-CCR7+CD45RA+ naive T cells. These receptors originate from a human donor in good health. Some libraries in this study had Jurkat cell RNA spiked in.

This clonotype was picked up many times. The V and J genes are TRBV7-9 and TRBJ1-5; a possible D gene is TRBD1 (6 bases). The CDR3 contains 15 residues. The germline V and J ends were trimmed by 1 base and 4 bases, with 11 bases remaining between them. Per the germline V gene, CDR1 is SEHNR and CDR2 is FQNEAQ (reference sequence). The CDR3 sequence: CASSLGGQGNQPQHF. The CDR3 nucleotides are TGTGCCAGCAGCTTAGGCGGGCAGGGGAATCAGCCCCAGCATTTT.

This clonotype turned up a few times. It may be a read error: a sequence one base away is much more abundant. The gene calls are TRBV10-3 and TRBJ2-7, with TRBD2 as a possible D gene (6 bases). The germline CDR1 and CDR2 sequences are ENHRY and SYGVKD. V was shortened by 0 bases and J by 3 bases, with 21 bases between the two germline ends. The CDR3 sequence is 18 residues long. Written as DNA, the CDR3 is TGTGCCATCAGTGAGTCGAATCCGGAGCGGGCTTTCCACTACGAGCAGTACTTC. Translation: CAISESNPERAFHYEQYF.

This clonotype was seen at least ten times. The chain combines TRBV4-3 with TRBJ1-5; D remains unclear. This CDR3 is built from 14 residues. In germline, CDR1 is LGHNA, CDR2 YSLEER. Trimming cost V 3 bases and J 3 bases, with 9 bases left between them. CDR3 sequence (DNA): TGCGCCAGCAGCCATGATCGGTTCAATCAGCCCCAGCATTTT. This translates into CASSHDRFNQPQHF.

This clonotype was seen at least ten times. The genes are TRBV28 and TRBJ1-5; 8 bases fit TRBD1. The CDR3 runs to 14 residues. V lost 7 bases to trimming and J lost 2 bases; unmatched junction nucleotides: 4. Germline values: CDR1 MDHEN, CDR2 SYDVKM. CDR3 coding DNA: TGTGCCAGCACCTCGACAGGGGGCAATCAGCCCCAGCATTTT. Amino acid sequence: CASTSTGGNQPQHF. Full variable domain (outside the CDR3, taken from reference TRBV28 and TRBJ1-5): DVKVTQSSRYLVKRTGEKVFLECVQDMDHENMFWYRQDPGLGLRLIYFSYDVKMKEKGDIPEGYSVSREKKERFSLILESASTNQTSMYLCASTSTGGNQPQHFGDGTRLSIL.

This clonotype showed up many times. The V gene is TRBV28, the J gene TRBJ2-1, with no clear D. This CDR3 comprises 12 residues. Trimming stripped 2 bases from V and 13 bases from J, with 12 bases between. Looked up from germline, CDR1 is MDHEN and CDR2 is SYDVKM. The CDR3 nucleotides are TGTGCCAGCAGTTTAGGTACCCTCGGCCAGTTCTTC. This codes for CASSLGTLGQFF.

The table lists this clonotype with many counts. The V gene is TRBV7-9, the J gene TRBJ2-1, with 7 bases matching TRBD1. The germline CDR1 and CDR2 sequences are SEHNR and FQNEAQ (reference sequence). The CDR3 is made up of 16 amino acids. Trimming took 0 bases from V and 0 from J; bases not matched to a gene: 2. This chain's CDR3 is CASSLAGDSSYNEQFF. CDR3 sequence (DNA): TGTGCCAGCAGCTTAGCGGGGGACAGCTCCTACAATGAGCAGTTCTTC.

This clonotype has a count of ten or more. The chain recombines TRBV7-2 with TRBJ1-1; D not resolved. This CDR3 spans 15 amino acids. The V gene lost 0 bases and the J gene lost 2 bases, with 10 bases spanning the gap. In germline, CDR1 is SGHTA, CDR2 FQGNSA. This chain's CDR3 is CASSLAHIGNTEAFF. CDR3 nucleotides: TGTGCCAGCAGCTTAGCACATATAGGAAACACTGAAGCTTTCTTT. The whole variable domain, remainder taken from reference TRBV7-2 and TRBJ1-1, is GAGVSQSPSNKVTEKGKDVELRCDPISGHTALYWYRQSLGQGLEFLIYFQGNSAPDKSGLPSDRFSAERTGGSVSTLTIQRTQQEDSAVYLCASSLAHIGNTEAFFGQGTRLTVV.

This clonotype was found many times. The chain recombines TRBV28 with TRBJ2-3, with TRBD2 identical over 8 bases. Trimming at V came to 0 bases and at J to 0 bases, leaving 5 bases not matched to a gene. The CDR3 covers 17 residues. The germline V gene encodes CDR1 MDHEN and CDR2 SYDVKM. The CDR3 bases are TGTGCCAGCAGTTTATGGCGGGAGGATCCTAGCACAGATACGCAGTATTTT. This sequence encodes CASSLWREDPSTDTQYF. The whole variable domain, remainder taken from reference TRBV28 and TRBJ2-3, is DVKVTQSSRYLVKRTGEKVFLECVQDMDHENMFWYRQDPGLGLRLIYFSYDVKMKEKGDIPEGYSVSREKKERFSLILESASTNQTSMYLCASSLWREDPSTDTQYFGPGTRLTVL.

Concerning this clonotype: The CDR3 carries no conserved terminal phenylalanine or tryptophan, so it likely arises from a read error. V and J are TRBV3-1 and TRBJ1-1; 7 bases match TRBD1. V shed 4 bases and J 7 bases; nucleotides not matched to a gene: 12. CDR3 length: 15 amino acids. Germline V CDR1 and CDR2: LGHDT, YNNKEL (reference sequence). The CDR3 region has the DNA TGTGCCAGCAGCCGCCTCCAGGGGGTCCACGGTGAAGCTTTCCTT. Amino acids: CASSRLQGVHGEAFL.

This clonotype was seen ten or more times. The chain employs TRBV28 and TRBJ2-4; D remains unclear. Germline V lookup: CDR1 MDHEN, CDR2 SYDVKM. This CDR3 contains 17 residues. Trimming took 6 bases from V and 1 from J, leaving 19 bases between them. CDR3 bases: TGTGCCAGCAGACAAGGCCCCAGGTCATCGGCCAAAAACATTCAGTACTTC. This encodes CASRQGPRSSAKNIQYF.

The chain uses TRBV12-3 or TRBV12-4 and TRBJ2-5; D is possibly TRBD2 (7 bases). The CDR3 sequence is 17 residues long. Trimming removed 3 bases from V and 3 bases from J, with 20 bases in between. The CDR3 nucleotides read TGTGCCAGCAGTTTTATCGTGGGGGGGGGGCCCGAAGAGACCCAGTACTTC. It translates to CASSFIVGGGPEETQYF.